This TCR beta chain was captured in a study of immune evolution from preneoplasia to lung adenocarcinoma. Clones were read by immunoSEQ multiplex PCR, and TCRdb kept only the in-frame ones, dropping some. The sample holds about 4,000 clones, approximately 86% seen once. The CDR3 consists of 12 residues. Germline CDR1 and CDR2: MDHEN and SYDVKM. V lost 6 bases and J 8 bases, leaving 13 bases between the germline ends. The rearrangement uses TRBV28 and TRBJ1-2, with D unclear. The clonotype comes from an older donor with lung adenocarcinoma. The sequencing input was FFPE minimally invasive lung adenocarcinoma tissue. The chain's CDR3 is CASSSLSSGYTF. CDR3 sequence (DNA): TGTGCCAGCAGCTCTTTATCCAGCGGCTACACCTTC.